Reported below is one TCR beta chain. The antigen is undetermined. These data originate in a study of cytomegalovirus exposure and HLA in healthy donors. Study findings and constraints: Reports indicate that TCR beta sequences accurately predicted the HLA-A and HLA-B alleles of most subjects.

This CDR3 has 15 amino acids. CDR1 is PRHDT and CDR2 is FYEKMQ in the germline V gene (reference sequence). V lost 5 bases and J lost 7; bases outside the gene matches: 8. The primer mix had 60 Vbeta and 13 Jbeta primers. Sequencing was performed with immunoSEQ multiplex PCR; in TCRdb, only in-frame clones are kept and a portion is missing. There are about 190,000 clones in the sample; about 81% occur only once, and about 4.8% lies in the top ten. Sequences were obtained from PBMCs. This TCR came from a man aged 30 to 45 in good health and CMV-seropositive. The chain is built from TRBV13 and TRBJ2-1; 10 bases agree with TRBD2. The CDR3 protein is CASSLQRGGLNEQFF. The CDR3 bases are TGTGCCAGCAGCCTCCAGCGGGGGGGGCTGAATGAGCAGTTCTTC.